Detailed here is one T cell receptor (beta chain). Its matching antigen is unknown. These data originate in a study of T cells after yellow fever vaccination. The study's findings and limits: Abundant clonotypes from the bulk population could get into FACS-sorted repertoires as contaminants. The secondary response peaked faster, at day 5 versus 15, but was weaker.

From the 5' RACE reads, TCRdb called clonotypes with MiXCR, one entry per CDR3 protein. The table shows 150,000 to 200,000 distinct CDR3 sequences, with approximately 10% occurring only once. CDR1 SQVTM and CDR2 ANQGSEA come from the germline V gene. Unmatched junction bases numbered 9, after V lost 8 bases and J lost 7 bases. The CDR3 is 12 amino acids. The chain is built from TRBV29-1 and TRBJ1-1, with 8 bases identical to TRBD1. This material consisted of CD8+ T cells sorted from PBMCs, taken 15 days after the yellow fever booster vaccination. The sequence came from a man in his late teens or twenties who received the YFV17D yellow fever vaccine. The CDR3 here is CSTRQGTGEAFF. The CDR3 DNA follows: TGCAGCACACGACAGGGGACAGGTGAAGCTTTCTTT.